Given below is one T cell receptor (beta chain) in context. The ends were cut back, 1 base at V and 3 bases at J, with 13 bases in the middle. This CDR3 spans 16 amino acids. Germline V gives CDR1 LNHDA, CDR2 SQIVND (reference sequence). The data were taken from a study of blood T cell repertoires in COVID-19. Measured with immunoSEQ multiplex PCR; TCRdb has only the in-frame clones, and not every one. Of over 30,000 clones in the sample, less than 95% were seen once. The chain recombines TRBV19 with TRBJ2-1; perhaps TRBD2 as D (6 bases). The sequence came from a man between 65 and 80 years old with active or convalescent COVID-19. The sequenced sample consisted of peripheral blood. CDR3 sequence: CASSIGGAGYYNEQFF. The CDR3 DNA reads TGTGCCAGTAGTATAGGCGGGGCAGGCTACTACAATGAGCAGTTCTTC.